This is a list of T cell receptor beta chains from one sample in a study of cytomegalovirus exposure and HLA in healthy donors. TCRdb keeps only in-frame clones here, not all; method: immunoSEQ multiplex PCR. The profile shows about 130,000 clones, 84% of them singletons. The sequencing input was PBMCs. The receptors here all came from a man aged 45-60 years in good health and CMV-seronegative. CDR3s include the opening cysteine and the closing phenylalanine or tryptophan. Each record gives: J gene, D gene, V gene, CDR3 protein, CDR3 DNA. D genes are given only for firm matches.

j_call: TRBJ1-3; d_call: TRBD1; v_call: TRBV7-9; cdr3_aa: CASSLRSTTGYFGNTIYF; cdr3_nt: TGTGCCAGCAGCCTGAGGTCGACGACAGGGTATTTTGGAAACACCATATATTTT
j_call: TRBJ1-2; d_call: .; v_call: TRBV30; cdr3_aa: CAWSVSGLNYGYTF; cdr3_nt: TGTGCCTGGAGTGTTAGCGGTCTCAACTATGGCTACACCTTC
j_call: TRBJ1-6; d_call: .; v_call: TRBV5-4; cdr3_aa: CASSFGLLGSPLHF; cdr3_nt: TGTGCCAGCAGCTTCGGACTACTCGGTTCACCCCTCCACTTT
j_call: TRBJ1-5; d_call: .; v_call: TRBV19; cdr3_aa: CASSIRGGGNQPQHF; cdr3_nt: TGTGCCAGTAGTATTAGGGGCGGCGGCAATCAGCCCCAGCATTTT
j_call: TRBJ1-5; d_call: .; v_call: TRBV30; cdr3_aa: CAWSVRGGSYPQHF; cdr3_nt: TGTGCCTGGAGTGTTAGGGGTGGAAGTTATCCCCAGCATTTT
j_call: TRBJ1-5; d_call: TRBD1; v_call: TRBV19; cdr3_aa: CASSSVFGQGIYSNQPQHF; cdr3_nt: TGTGCCAGTAGTAGTGTTTTTGGACAGGGGATTTATAGCAATCAGCCCCAGCATTTT
j_call: TRBJ1-1; d_call: TRBD1; v_call: TRBV19; cdr3_aa: CATRFGTGTNTEAFF; cdr3_nt: TGTGCCACCCGGTTTGGGACAGGGACGAACACTGAAGCTTTCTTT
j_call: TRBJ1-5; d_call: TRBD1; v_call: TRBV10-2; cdr3_aa: CASRDTGGEYQPQHF; cdr3_nt: TGCGCCAGCAGAGATACAGGGGGCGAGTATCAGCCCCAGCATTTT
j_call: TRBJ2-5; d_call: TRBD1; v_call: TRBV5-8; cdr3_aa: CASSPGQPQETQYF; cdr3_nt: TGTGCCAGCAGCCCGGGACAGCCCCAAGAGACCCAGTACTTC
j_call: TRBJ2-5; d_call: .; v_call: TRBV2; cdr3_aa: CASSATVGRPTLEYF; cdr3_nt: TGTGCCAGCAGTGCGACAGTGGGGCGTCCTACGTTGGAGTACTTC